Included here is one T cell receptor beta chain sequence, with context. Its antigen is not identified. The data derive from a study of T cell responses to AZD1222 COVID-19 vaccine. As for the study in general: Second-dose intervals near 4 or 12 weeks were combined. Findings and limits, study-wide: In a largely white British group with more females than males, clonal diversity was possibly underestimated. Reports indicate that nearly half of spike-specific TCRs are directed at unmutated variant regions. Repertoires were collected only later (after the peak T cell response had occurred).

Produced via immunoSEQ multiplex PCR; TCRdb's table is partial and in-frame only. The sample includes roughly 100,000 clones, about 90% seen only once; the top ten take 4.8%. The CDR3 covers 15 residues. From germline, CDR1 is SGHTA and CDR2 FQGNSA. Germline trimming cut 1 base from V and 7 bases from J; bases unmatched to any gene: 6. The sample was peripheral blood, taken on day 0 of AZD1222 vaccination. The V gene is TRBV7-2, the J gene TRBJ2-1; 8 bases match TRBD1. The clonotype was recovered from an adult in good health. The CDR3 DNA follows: TGTGCCAGCAGCTTAGTAACAGGGGGAGTTAATGAGCAGTTCTTC. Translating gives CASSLVTGGVNEQFF.